The T cell receptor beta chain described here comes from a study of shared clonotypes between healthy human individuals. Naivety among CD8 cells was defined by CD45RO negativity and positive CCR7 selection, thereby excluding terminally differentiated effector memory CD45RA+ cells. CDR1 is SGHVS and CDR2 is FQNEAQ in the germline V gene. The CDR3 is 15 amino acids. Trimming removed 4 bases from V and 4 bases from J, with 16 bases in between. The protocol was immunoSEQ multiplex PCR, while the TCRdb copy is restricted to in-frame clones and leaves out a portion. Among about 2.1 million clones, around 93% were seen once, and the ten largest hold more than 1.5%.

The chain recombines TRBV7-8 with TRBJ2-5; maybe TRBD2 (6 bases). The sequencing sample was made of naive CD8+ T cells from PBMCs. The clonotype comes from a man between 18 and 35 years old in good health. Some clones in this sample may be carry-over from other donors' samples. The CDR3 DNA reads TGTGCCAGCAGCTGGGCCCCGGGAGAGGGAGAGACCCAGTACTTC. Its translation: CASSWAPGEGETQYF.